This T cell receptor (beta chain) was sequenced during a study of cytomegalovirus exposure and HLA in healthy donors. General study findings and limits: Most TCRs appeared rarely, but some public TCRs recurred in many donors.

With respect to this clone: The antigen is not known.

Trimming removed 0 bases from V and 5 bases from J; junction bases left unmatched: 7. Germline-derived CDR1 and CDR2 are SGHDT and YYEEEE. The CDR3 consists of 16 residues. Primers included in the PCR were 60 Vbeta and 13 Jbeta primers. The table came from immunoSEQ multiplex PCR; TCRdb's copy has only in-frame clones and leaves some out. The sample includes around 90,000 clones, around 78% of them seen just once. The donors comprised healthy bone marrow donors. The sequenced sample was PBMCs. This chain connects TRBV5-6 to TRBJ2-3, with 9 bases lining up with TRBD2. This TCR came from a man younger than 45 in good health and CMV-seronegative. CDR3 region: CASSLGSGGFIDTQYF. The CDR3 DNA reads TGTGCCAGCAGCTTGGGGAGCGGGGGGTTCATAGATACGCAGTATTTT.